This TCR beta chain was captured in a study of blood T cells in healthy people across ages. Points from the study as a whole: The long-lived group displayed more naive CD4+ cells, plus higher diversity, than the aged donors did. Possibly confounding the expanded clonotype changes was the fact that donor CMV status was unknown.

This clonotype was seen only a few times. Antigen specificity is unknown. The CDR3 contains 17 residues. Germline loops: CDR1 ENHRY, CDR2 SYGVKD. Trimming took off 0 bases at V and 0 bases at J, with 12 bases between the two ends. For the second PCR, which ran for about 7 to 11 cycles, a sample-barcoded 5' primer and a J-beta primer mix were used. Each cDNA molecule received a tag from a template-switch adaptor that had 12 random nucleotides. From the 5' RACE reads, TCRdb called clonotypes with MiXCR, one entry per CDR3 protein. The sample has over 950,000 distinct CDR3 sequences, roughly two fifths seen once; the top ten hold 10% to 15%.

The rearrangement joins TRBV10-3 to TRBJ2-1; D unclear. The sample comprised blood. The sequence came from a young man in good health. CDR3 amino acids: CAISESMEKGSYNEQFF. The CDR3 bases are TGTGCCATCAGTGAGTCGATGGAAAAGGGCTCCTACAATGAGCAGTTCTTC.